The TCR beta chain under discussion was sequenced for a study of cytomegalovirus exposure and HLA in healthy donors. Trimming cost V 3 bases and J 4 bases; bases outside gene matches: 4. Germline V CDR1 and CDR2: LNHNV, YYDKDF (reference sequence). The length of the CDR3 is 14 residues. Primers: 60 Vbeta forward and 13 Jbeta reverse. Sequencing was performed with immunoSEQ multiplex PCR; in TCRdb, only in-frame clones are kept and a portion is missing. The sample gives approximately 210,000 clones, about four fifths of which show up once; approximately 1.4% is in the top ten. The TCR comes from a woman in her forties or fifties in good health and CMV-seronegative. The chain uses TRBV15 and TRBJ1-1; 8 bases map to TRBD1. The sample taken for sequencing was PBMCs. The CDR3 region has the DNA TGTGCCACCAGCAGGGGGACAGGATTCACTGAAGCTTTCTTT. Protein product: CATSRGTGFTEAFF. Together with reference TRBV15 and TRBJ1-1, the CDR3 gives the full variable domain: DAMVIQNPRYQVTQFGKPVTLSCSQTLNHNVMYWYQQKSSQAPKLLFHYYDKDFNNEADTPDNFQSRRPNTSFCFLDIRSPGLGDTAMYLCATSRGTGFTEAFFGQGTRLTVV.